This T cell receptor (beta chain) was observed in a study of OX40 agonist ivuxolimab in advanced cancers. Assay: immunoSEQ multiplex PCR; the TCRdb copy retains only in-frame clones and omits some. The data show 62,000 or so clones, 84% seen once. CDR1 is SGHRS and CDR2 is YFSETQ in the germline V gene. This CDR3 contains 13 residues. V shed 2 bases and J shed 3 bases, with 8 bases lying between them. Material: CD4+ or CD8+ T cells sorted from blood, obtained in a trial of the OX40 agonist ivuxolimab. The rearrangement links TRBV5-1 to TRBJ1-2; D remains unclear. The sequence derives from an adult with an advanced solid tumor such as melanoma, head and neck, liver or kidney cancer. Here the CDR3 reads CASSFRPDYGYTF. The CDR3 DNA is TGCGCCAGCAGCTTTCGCCCGGACTATGGCTACACCTTC.